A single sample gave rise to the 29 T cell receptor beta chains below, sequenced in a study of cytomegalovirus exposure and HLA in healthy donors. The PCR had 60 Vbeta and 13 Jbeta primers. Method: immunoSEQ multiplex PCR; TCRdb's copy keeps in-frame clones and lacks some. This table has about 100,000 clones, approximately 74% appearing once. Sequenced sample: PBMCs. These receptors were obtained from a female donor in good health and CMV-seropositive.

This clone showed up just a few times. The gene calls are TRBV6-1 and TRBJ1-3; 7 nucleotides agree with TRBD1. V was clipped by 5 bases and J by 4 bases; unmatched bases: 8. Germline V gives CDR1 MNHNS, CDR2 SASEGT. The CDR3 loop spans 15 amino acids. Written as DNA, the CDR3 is TGTGCCAGCAGTCTAGAACAGGGGAGAGGAAACACCATATATTTT. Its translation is CASSLEQGRGNTIYF.

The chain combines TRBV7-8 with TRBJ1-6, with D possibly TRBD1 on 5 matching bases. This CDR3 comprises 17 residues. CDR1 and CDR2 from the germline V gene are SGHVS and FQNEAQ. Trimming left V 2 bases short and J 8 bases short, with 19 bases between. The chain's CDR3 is CASSLPNYPTVYSPLHF. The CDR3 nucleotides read TGTGCCAGCAGCTTACCAAACTACCCGACAGTCTATTCACCCCTCCACTTT. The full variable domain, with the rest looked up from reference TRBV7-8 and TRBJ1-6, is GAGVSQSPRYKVAKRGQDVALRCDPISGHVSLFWYQQALGQGPEFLTYFQNEAQLDKSGLPSDRFFAERPEGSVSTLKIQRTQQEDSAVYLCASSLPNYPTVYSPLHFGNGTRLTVT.

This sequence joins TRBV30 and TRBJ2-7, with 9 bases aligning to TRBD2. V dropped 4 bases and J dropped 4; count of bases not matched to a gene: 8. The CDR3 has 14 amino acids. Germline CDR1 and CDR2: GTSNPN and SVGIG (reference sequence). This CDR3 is CAWNQGGGVYEQYF. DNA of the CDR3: TGTGCCTGGAACCAAGGCGGGGGGGTATACGAGCAGTACTTC.

In nucleotides, the CDR3 is TGCGCCAGCAGCCAACCCTCAGGGAAGGGAATTAATCAGCCCCAGCATTTT. Its protein is CASSQPSGKGINQPQHF. The chain joins TRBV4-1 to TRBJ1-5; possible D gene TRBD1, 5 bases. The germline V and J ends were trimmed by 2 bases and 4 bases, with 18 bases remaining between them. Germline V gene data show CDR1 as MGHRA and CDR2 as YSYEKL. This CDR3 has 17 amino acids.

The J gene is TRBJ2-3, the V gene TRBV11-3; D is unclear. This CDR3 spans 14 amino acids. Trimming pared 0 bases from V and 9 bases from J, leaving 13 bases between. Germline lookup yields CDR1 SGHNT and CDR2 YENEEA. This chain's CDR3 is CASSLDRVRSTQYF. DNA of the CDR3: TGTGCCAGCAGCTTAGATCGGGTGAGGTCCACGCAGTATTTT.

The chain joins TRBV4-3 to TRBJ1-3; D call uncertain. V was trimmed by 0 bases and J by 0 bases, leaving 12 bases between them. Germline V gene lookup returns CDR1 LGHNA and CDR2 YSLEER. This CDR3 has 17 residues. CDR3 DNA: TGCGCCAGCAGCCAAGATCACGTAGGGAGCTCTGGAAACACCATATATTTT. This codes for CASSQDHVGSSGNTIYF.

DNA of the CDR3: TGTGCCAGCAGTGCTAGCGGGGAAGGAAGCAATGAGCAGTTCTTC. This encodes CASSASGEGSNEQFF. The chain combines TRBV6-4 with TRBJ2-1; TRBD2 matches 9 bases. Trimming took 4 bases from V and 6 from J; bases not matched to a gene: 7. The V gene's germline CDR1 is MRHNA and CDR2 SNTAGT. The CDR3 has 15 residues.

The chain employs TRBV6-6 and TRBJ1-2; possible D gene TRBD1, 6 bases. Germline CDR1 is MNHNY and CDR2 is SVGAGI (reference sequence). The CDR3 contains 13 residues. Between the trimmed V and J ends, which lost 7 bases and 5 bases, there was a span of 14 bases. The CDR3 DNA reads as TGTGCCAGCACCCAGAACAGGGCGTATGGCTACACCTTC. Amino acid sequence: CASTQNRAYGYTF.

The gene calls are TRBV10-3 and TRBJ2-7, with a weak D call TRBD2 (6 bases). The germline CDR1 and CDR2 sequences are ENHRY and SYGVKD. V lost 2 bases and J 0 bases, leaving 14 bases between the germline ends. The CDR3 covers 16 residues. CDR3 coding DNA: TGTGCCATCAGTGAGCACGGGACTTCACCCTCCTACGAGCAGTACTTC. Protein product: CAISEHGTSPSYEQYF.

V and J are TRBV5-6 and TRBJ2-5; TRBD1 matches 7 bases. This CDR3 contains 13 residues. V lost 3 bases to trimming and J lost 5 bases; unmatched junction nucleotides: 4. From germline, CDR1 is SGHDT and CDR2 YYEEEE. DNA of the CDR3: TGTGCCAGCAGCTCGACAGGGTTCGAGACCCAGTACTTC. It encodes CASSSTGFETQYF.

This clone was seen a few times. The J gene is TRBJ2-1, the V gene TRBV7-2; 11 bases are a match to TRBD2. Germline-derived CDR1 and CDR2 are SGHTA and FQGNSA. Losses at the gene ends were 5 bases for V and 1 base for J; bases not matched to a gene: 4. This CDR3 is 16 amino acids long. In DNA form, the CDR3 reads TGTGCCAGCAGCCGTGTAGCGGGAGGGTCCTACAATGAGCAGTTCTTC. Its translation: CASSRVAGGSYNEQFF.

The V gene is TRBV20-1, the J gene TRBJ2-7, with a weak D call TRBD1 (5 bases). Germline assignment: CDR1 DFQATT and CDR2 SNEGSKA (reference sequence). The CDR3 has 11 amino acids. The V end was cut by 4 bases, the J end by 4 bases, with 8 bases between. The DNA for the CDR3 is TGCAGTGCTATGGGGCCTTACGAGCAGTACTTC. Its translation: CSAMGPYEQYF.

CDR3 coding DNA: TGTGCCAGTAGGGACGTTGGACAGGTCAACACTGAAGCTTTCTTT. Protein sequence: CASRDVGQVNTEAFF. This chain links TRBV19 with TRBJ1-1; TRBD1 matches 7 bases. Germline V gives CDR1 LNHDA, CDR2 SQIVND (reference sequence). This CDR3 contains 15 residues. The junction had 9 bases not matched to a gene; V was cut back by 6 bases and J by 2 bases.

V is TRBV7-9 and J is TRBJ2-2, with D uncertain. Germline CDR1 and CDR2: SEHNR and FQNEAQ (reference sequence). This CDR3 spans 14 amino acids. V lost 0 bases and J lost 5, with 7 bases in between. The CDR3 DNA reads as TGTGCCAGCAGCTTAGCCGCAGGAACCGGGGAGCTGTTTTTT. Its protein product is CASSLAAGTGELFF. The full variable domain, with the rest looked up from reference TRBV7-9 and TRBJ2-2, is DTGVSQNPRHKITKRGQNVTFRCDPISEHNRLYWYRQTLGQGPEFLTYFQNEAQLEKSRLLSDRFSAERPKGSFSTLEIQRTEQGDSAMYLCASSLAAGTGELFFGEGSRLTVL.

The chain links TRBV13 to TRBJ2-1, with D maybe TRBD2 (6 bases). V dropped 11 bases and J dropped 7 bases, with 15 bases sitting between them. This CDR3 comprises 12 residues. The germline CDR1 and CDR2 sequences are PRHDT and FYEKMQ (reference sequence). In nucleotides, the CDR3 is TGTGCCGGGGGGACGGGGAGAAATGAGCAGTTCTTC. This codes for CAGGTGRNEQFF.

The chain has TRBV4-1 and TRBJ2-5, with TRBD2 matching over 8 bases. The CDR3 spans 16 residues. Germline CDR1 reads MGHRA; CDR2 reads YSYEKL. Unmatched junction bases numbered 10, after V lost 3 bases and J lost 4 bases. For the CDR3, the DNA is TGCGCCAGCAGCCATGTAGCGGGGACGCGGGGAGAGACCCAGTACTTC. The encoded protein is CASSHVAGTRGETQYF.

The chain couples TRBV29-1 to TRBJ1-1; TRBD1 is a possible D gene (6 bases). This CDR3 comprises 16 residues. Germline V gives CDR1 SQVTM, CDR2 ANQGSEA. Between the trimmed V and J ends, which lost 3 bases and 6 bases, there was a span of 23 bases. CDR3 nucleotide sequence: TGCAGCGTTGATCGGGGGGGCTTTTTGGGAGAACCTGAAGCTTTCTTT. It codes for CSVDRGGFLGEPEAFF.

The CDR3 loop is CASSPSGRGAYEQYF. The CDR3 DNA sequence: TGTGCCAGCAGTCCATCGGGCAGGGGCGCCTACGAGCAGTACTTC. The J gene is TRBJ2-7, the V gene TRBV28; D may be TRBD1 (6 bases). The germline CDR1 and CDR2 sequences are MDHEN and SYDVKM. V lost 5 bases and J lost 2, with 16 bases in between. The CDR3 contains 15 residues.

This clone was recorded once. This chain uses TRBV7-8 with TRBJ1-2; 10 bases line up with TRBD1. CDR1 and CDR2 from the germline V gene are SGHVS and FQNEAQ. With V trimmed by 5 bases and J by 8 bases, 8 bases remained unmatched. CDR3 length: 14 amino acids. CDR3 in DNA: TGTGCCAGCAGCCCCACCGACAGGGGGCAAGGCTACACCTTC. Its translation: CASSPTDRGQGYTF.

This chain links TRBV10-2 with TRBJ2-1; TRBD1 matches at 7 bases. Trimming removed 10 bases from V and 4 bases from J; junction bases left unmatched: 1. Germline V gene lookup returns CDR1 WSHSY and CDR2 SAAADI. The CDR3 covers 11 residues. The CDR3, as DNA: TGCGCCACAGGGGGATACAATGAGCAGTTCTTC. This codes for CATGGYNEQFF.

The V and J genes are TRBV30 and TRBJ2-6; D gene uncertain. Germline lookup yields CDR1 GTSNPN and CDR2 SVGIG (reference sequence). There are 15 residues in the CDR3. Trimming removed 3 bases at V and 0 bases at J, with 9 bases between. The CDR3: CAWSPTSSGANVLTF. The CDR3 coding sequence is TGTGCCTGGAGCCCTACTTCCTCTGGGGCCAACGTCCTGACTTTC.

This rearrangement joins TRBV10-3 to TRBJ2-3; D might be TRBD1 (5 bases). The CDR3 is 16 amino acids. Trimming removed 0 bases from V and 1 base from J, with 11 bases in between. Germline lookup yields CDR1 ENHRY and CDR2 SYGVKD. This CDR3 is CAISESQGRGTDTQYF. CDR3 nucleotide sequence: TGTGCCATCAGTGAGTCTCAGGGTCGAGGCACAGATACGCAGTATTTT.

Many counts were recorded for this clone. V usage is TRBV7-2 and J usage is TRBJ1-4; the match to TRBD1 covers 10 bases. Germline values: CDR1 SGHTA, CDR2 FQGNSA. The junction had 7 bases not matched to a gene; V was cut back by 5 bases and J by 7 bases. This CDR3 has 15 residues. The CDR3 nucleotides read TGTGCCAGCAGCATCGACAGGGGGCGAACTGAAAAACTGTTTTTT. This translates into CASSIDRGRTEKLFF.

The CDR3 loop is CASSNRDRSYEQYF. Here the CDR3 DNA reads TGTGCCAGCAGCAACCGGGACAGGTCCTACGAGCAGTACTTC. This chain uses TRBV5-6 with TRBJ2-7, with 8 bases matching TRBD1. The CDR3 is 14 residues long. J lost 1 base, V lost 4 bases, and 4 bases had no gene match. Germline loops: CDR1 SGHDT, CDR2 YYEEEE.

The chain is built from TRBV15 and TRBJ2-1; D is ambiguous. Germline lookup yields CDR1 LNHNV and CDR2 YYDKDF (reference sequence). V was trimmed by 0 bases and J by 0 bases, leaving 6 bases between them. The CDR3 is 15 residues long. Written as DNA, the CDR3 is TGTGCCACCAGCAGAGATCACAACTCCTACAATGAGCAGTTCTTC. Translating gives CATSRDHNSYNEQFF. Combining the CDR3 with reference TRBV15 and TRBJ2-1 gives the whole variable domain DAMVIQNPRYQVTQFGKPVTLSCSQTLNHNVMYWYQQKSSQAPKLLFHYYDKDFNNEADTPDNFQSRRPNTSFCFLDIRSPGLGDTAMYLCATSRDHNSYNEQFFGPGTRLTVL.

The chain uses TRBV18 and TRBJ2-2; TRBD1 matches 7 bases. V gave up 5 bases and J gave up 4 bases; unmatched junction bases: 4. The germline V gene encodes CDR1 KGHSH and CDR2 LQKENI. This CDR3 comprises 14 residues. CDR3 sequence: CASSTGQATGELFF. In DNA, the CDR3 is TGTGCCAGCTCAACTGGACAGGCCACCGGGGAGCTGTTTTTT.

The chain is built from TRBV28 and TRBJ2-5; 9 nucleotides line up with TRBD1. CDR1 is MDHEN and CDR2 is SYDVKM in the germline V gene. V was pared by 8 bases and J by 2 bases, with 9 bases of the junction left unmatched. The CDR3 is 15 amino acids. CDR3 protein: CASGYTGGGQETQYF. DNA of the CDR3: TGTGCCAGCGGATATACAGGGGGCGGACAAGAGACCCAGTACTTC.

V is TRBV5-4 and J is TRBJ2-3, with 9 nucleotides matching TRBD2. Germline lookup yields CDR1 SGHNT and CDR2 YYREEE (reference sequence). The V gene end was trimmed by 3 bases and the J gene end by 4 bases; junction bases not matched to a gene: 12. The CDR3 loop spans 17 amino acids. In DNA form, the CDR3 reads TGTGCCAGCAGCTGGGGAGTAGCGGGGGCGGGGGCAGATACGCAGTATTTT. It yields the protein CASSWGVAGAGADTQYF.

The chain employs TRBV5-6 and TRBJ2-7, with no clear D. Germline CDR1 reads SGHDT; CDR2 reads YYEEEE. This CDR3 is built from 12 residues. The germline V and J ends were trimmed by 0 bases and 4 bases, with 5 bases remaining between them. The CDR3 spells CASSLEEYEQYF. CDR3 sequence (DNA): TGTGCCAGCAGCTTGGAGGAGTACGAGCAGTACTTC.